This T cell receptor (beta chain) appears in the sequencing data of a study of T cell responses to AZD1222 COVID-19 vaccine. The protocol was immunoSEQ multiplex PCR, while the TCRdb copy is restricted to in-frame clones and leaves out a portion. The repertoire holds 95,000 to 150,000 clones, with around 89% as singletons. CDR3 length equals 14 residues. V lost 3 bases and J lost 4; bases outside the gene matches: 4. Germline V gene lookup returns CDR1 MNHEY and CDR2 SMNVEV (reference sequence). The chain couples TRBV27 to TRBJ2-7, with 9 bases aligning to TRBD2. The sequence derives from an adult in good health. The sequencing here drew on peripheral blood, taken on day 0 of AZD1222 vaccination. CDR3 residues: CASSFGAGGYEQYF. DNA of the CDR3: TGTGCCAGCAGTTTCGGGGCGGGAGGGTACGAGCAGTACTTC.